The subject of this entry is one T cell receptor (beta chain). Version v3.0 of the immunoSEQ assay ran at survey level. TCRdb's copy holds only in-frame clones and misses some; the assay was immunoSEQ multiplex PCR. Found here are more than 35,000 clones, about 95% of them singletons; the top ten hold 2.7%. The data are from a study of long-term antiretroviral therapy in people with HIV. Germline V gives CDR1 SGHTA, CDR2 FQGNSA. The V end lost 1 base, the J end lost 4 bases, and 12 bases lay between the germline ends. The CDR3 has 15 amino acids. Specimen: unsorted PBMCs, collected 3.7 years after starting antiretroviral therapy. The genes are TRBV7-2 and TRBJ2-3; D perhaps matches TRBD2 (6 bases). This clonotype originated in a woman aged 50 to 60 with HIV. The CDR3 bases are TGTGCCAGCAGCTTAGAGGCCAGGGAGGCAGATACGCAGTATTTT. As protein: CASSLEAREADTQYF.